The 32 T cell receptor beta chains given below trace back to one sample, sequenced in a study of blood T cell repertoires in COVID-19. Sequencing was performed with immunoSEQ multiplex PCR; in TCRdb, only in-frame clones are kept and a portion is missing. Here the sample spans about 150,000 clones, more than 70% being singletons. Sequences were obtained from peripheral blood. These receptors all come from a human donor in a cohort sampled during active COVID-19.

V and J are TRBV6-1 and TRBJ1-6, with TRBD1 matching 8 bases. Trimming removed 3 bases from V and 10 bases from J; junction bases left unmatched: 8. This CDR3 is 15 amino acids long. CDR1 MNHNS and CDR2 SASEGT come from the germline V gene. The CDR3 sequence: CASSDLGQGVSPLHF. The CDR3 DNA is TGTGCCAGCAGTGACCTAGGACAGGGAGTGTCACCCCTCCACTTT.

This clone occurred once. The chain uses TRBV5-8 and TRBJ1-5; 8 bases map to TRBD1. CDR3 length: 17 amino acids. J gave up 0 bases and V 5 bases, and 10 bases lay outside the gene matches. Germline lookup yields CDR1 SGHTS and CDR2 YDEGEE. The CDR3 bases are TGTGCCAGCAGATCTGGACAGGGAGGCTATAGCAATCAGCCCCAGCATTTT. This translates into CASRSGQGGYSNQPQHF.

A note on this clone: The sample holds other DNA sequences that translate to the same CDR3. The rearrangement joins TRBV6-5 to TRBJ2-1; 9 bases are a match to TRBD2. Per the germline V gene, CDR1 is MNHEY and CDR2 is SVGAGI. V lost 4 bases, J lost 6 bases, and 7 bases stayed unmatched. The CDR3 runs 15 residues. The CDR3 DNA follows: TGTGCCAGCAGTTCTCTCGCGGGGGGGGGCAATGAGCAGTTCTTC. Translated, it gives CASSSLAGGGNEQFF.

The chain's CDR3 is CAWGPNTGNTGELFF. In DNA, the CDR3 is TGTGCCTGGGGTCCGAATACAGGGAACACCGGGGAGCTGTTTTTT. V gene TRBV30 combines with J gene TRBJ2-2; D is possibly TRBD1 (5 bases). The CDR3 contains 15 residues. V was pared by 5 bases and J by 1 base, with 14 bases between. Germline CDR1 GTSNPN, CDR2 SVGIG (reference sequence). Full variable domain (remainder filled in from reference TRBV30 and TRBJ2-2): SQTIHQWPATLVQPVGSPLSLECTVEGTSNPNLYWYRQAAGRGLQLLFYSVGIGQISSEVPQNLSASRPQDRQFILSSKKLLLSDSGFYLCAWGPNTGNTGELFFGEGSRLTVL.

The V gene is TRBV3-1 (or the pseudogene TRBV3-2), the J gene TRBJ2-1; 13 nucleotides agree with TRBD2. Germline V CDR1 and CDR2: LGHDT, YNNKEL (reference sequence). J lost 10 bases, V lost 0 bases, and 9 bases had no gene match. This CDR3 contains 17 residues. The CDR3: CASSQERTSGGVREQFF. The CDR3 bases are TGTGCCAGCAGCCAAGAAAGAACTAGCGGGGGGGTGAGGGAGCAGTTCTTC.

The chain has TRBV5-8 and TRBJ2-3, with TRBD2 matching 15 bases. This CDR3 is built from 20 residues. With 3 bases clipped from V and 3 bases from J, the junction kept 14 bases outside the gene matches. Germline CDR1 is SGHTS and CDR2 is YDEGEE. The CDR3 DNA reads TGTGCCAGCAGCTCGAAGGTTCCGGGACTAGCGGGAGGTTTGACAGATACGCAGTATTTT. Amino acid sequence: CASSSKVPGLAGGLTDTQYF.

This clone came up a few times. The genes are TRBV20-1 and TRBJ2-7; 8 nucleotides match TRBD1. Germline CDR1 is DFQATT and CDR2 is SNEGSKA (reference sequence). V shed 1 base and J 13 bases; nucleotides not matched to a gene: 6. The CDR3 consists of 11 residues. The CDR3 DNA sequence: TGCAGTGCTAGAGGGACAGGGTCCATCTACTTC. Encoded protein: CSARGTGSIYF.

In its sample, this clone was seen a few times. The J gene is TRBJ1-5, the V gene TRBV2; TRBD1 is a possible D gene (5 bases). The CDR3 contains 16 residues. V lost 7 bases and J 15 bases, leaving 31 bases between the germline ends. Germline V gene data show CDR1 as SNHLY and CDR2 as FYNNEI. The CDR3 here is CASTRGATHRGEDPHF. The CDR3 DNA is TGTGCCAGCACTAGGGGCGCTACCCACCGTGGGGAGGATCCGCATTTT.

The chain uses TRBV6-2 or TRBV6-3 and TRBJ2-7, with 14 nucleotides matching TRBD2. Germline assignment: CDR1 MNHEY and CDR2 SVGEGT. V shed 6 bases, J shed 4 bases, and the junction held 8 bases outside the gene matches. This CDR3 is 16 amino acids long. The CDR3 protein is CASSLGLAGARYEQYF. CDR3 coding DNA: TGTGCCAGCAGCCTGGGACTAGCGGGAGCTCGGTACGAGCAGTACTTC.

The rearrangement links TRBV2 to TRBJ2-3; 10 bases line up with TRBD1. Trimming at V came to 8 bases and at J to 2 bases, leaving 7 bases not matched to a gene. Germline V gives CDR1 SNHLY, CDR2 FYNNEI. This CDR3 is built from 15 residues. The CDR3: CASCRQGASTDTQYF. DNA of the CDR3: TGTGCCAGCTGTAGACAGGGGGCCTCCACAGATACGCAGTATTTT.

The V and J genes are TRBV5-3 and TRBJ1-6; TRBD1 aligns across 11 bases. TRBV5-3 is identified as an open reading frame with a role that is uncertain. The CDR3 loop spans 19 amino acids. The ends lost 4 bases at V and 6 bases at J; junction bases unmatched: 15. The DNA for the CDR3 is TGTGCCAGAAGCCAGGACCGGGACAGGGGGGTTGAGGGTAATTCACCCCTCCACTTT. The encoded protein is CARSQDRDRGVEGNSPLHF.

This chain connects TRBV7-2 to TRBJ2-3; D remains ambiguous. There are 13 residues in the CDR3. V was trimmed by 5 bases and J by 2 bases, leaving 8 bases between them. In germline, CDR1 is SGHTA, CDR2 FQGNSA. For the CDR3, the DNA is TGTGCCAGCAGCCCCCAGATCACAGATACGCAGTATTTT. It translates to CASSPQITDTQYF.

The J gene is TRBJ2-1, the V gene TRBV7-8; 11 bases match TRBD1. This CDR3 is built from 17 residues. V dropped 7 bases and J dropped 8; count of bases not matched to a gene: 16. In germline, CDR1 is SGHVS, CDR2 FQNEAQ. CDR3 in amino acids: CASKYRGQGGGRDEQFF. Here the CDR3 DNA reads TGTGCCAGCAAATACCGGGGACAGGGGGGTGGTAGAGATGAGCAGTTCTTC. The full variable domain, with the rest looked up from reference TRBV7-8 and TRBJ2-1, is GAGVSQSPRYKVAKRGQDVALRCDPISGHVSLFWYQQALGQGPEFLTYFQNEAQLDKSGLPSDRFFAERPEGSVSTLKIQRTQQEDSAVYLCASKYRGQGGGRDEQFFGPGTRLTVL.

J is TRBJ2-3 and V is TRBV7-3, with 14 bases identical to TRBD2. Germline CDR1 is SGHTA and CDR2 is FQGTGA. This CDR3 region has 16 residues. V gave up 5 bases and J gave up 4 bases; unmatched junction bases: 5. The CDR3 bases are TGTGCCAGCAGCGCAGGACTAGCGGGAGGCGCAGATACGCAGTATTTT. Translation gives CASSAGLAGGADTQYF. Together with reference TRBV7-3 and TRBJ2-3, the CDR3 gives the full variable domain: GAGVSQTPSNKVTEKGKYVELRCDPISGHTALYWYRQSLGQGPEFLIYFQGTGAADDSGLPNDRFFAVRPEGSVSTLKIQRTERGDSAVYLCASSAGLAGGADTQYFGPGTRLTVL.

In this sample, this clone turned up once. This chain links TRBV18 with TRBJ2-5; TRBD2 matches at 7 bases. Germline CDR1 and CDR2: KGHSH and LQKENI. V gave up 5 bases and J gave up 2 bases; unmatched junction bases: 8. The CDR3 has 15 amino acids. CDR3 sequence reads: CASSARDYRQETQYF. The CDR3 DNA reads TGTGCCAGCTCAGCCCGGGACTACCGACAAGAGACCCAGTACTTC.

This sequence joins TRBV7-2 and TRBJ2-7; 7 nucleotides line up with TRBD1. The CDR3 sequence is 16 residues long. Trimming cost V 1 base and J 0 bases; bases outside gene matches: 6. Germline lookup yields CDR1 SGHTA and CDR2 FQGNSA. CDR3 sequence (DNA): TGTGCCAGCAGCTTAGTATCAGGACAGGACTCCTACGAGCAGTACTTC. Protein product: CASSLVSGQDSYEQYF.

The chain carries TRBV7-3 and TRBJ1-1; D gene uncertain. Germline CDR1 is SGHTA and CDR2 is FQGTGA. The V end lost 5 bases, the J end lost 3 bases, and 10 bases lay between the germline ends. The length of the CDR3 is 13 residues. The CDR3 reads CASSGASYTEAFF. The CDR3 DNA is TGTGCCAGCAGCGGTGCTAGTTACACTGAAGCTTTCTTT.

V is TRBV5-1 and J is TRBJ2-7; TRBD2 is a possible D gene (6 bases). V lost 0 bases, J lost 5 bases, and 15 bases lay in between. Germline loops: CDR1 SGHRS, CDR2 YFSETQ. The CDR3 runs 15 residues. The CDR3 nucleotides read TGCGCCAGCAGCTTGGAAGGCGGGATCTACAACGAGCAGTACTTC. It is translated as CASSLEGGIYNEQYF.

The chain recombines TRBV19 with TRBJ1-5, with a tentative D call TRBD1 (5 bases). The V gene lost 1 base and the J gene lost 3 bases, with 13 bases spanning the gap. The CDR3 is 16 residues long. The germline V gene has CDR1 LNHDA and CDR2 SQIVND (reference sequence). CDR3: CASSIARYRNNQPQHF. The CDR3 DNA reads TGTGCCAGTAGTATAGCCCGGTACAGGAACAATCAGCCCCAGCATTTT.

This sequence joins TRBV10-2 and TRBJ2-3, with 15 bases aligning to TRBD2. The CDR3 covers 16 residues. The germline CDR1 and CDR2 sequences are WSHSY and SAAADI. V was pared by 6 bases and J by 6 bases, with 7 bases of the junction left unmatched. In DNA form, the CDR3 reads TGCGCCAGCAGGGATGGGACTAGCGGGGGGCGTGATACGCAGTATTTT. Amino acid sequence: CASRDGTSGGRDTQYF.

The J gene is TRBJ2-1, the V gene TRBV5-5, with D perhaps matching TRBD1 (6 bases). The V and J ends lost 4 bases and 0 bases respectively, with 17 bases between them. The CDR3 is 17 residues long. Germline lookup yields CDR1 SGHKS and CDR2 YYEKEE (reference sequence). Here the CDR3 DNA reads TGTGCCAGCAGCCCAGACAGGTCACCTAGCTCCTACAATGAGCAGTTCTTC. Its protein is CASSPDRSPSSYNEQFF.

The chain couples TRBV7-8 to TRBJ1-4, with D possibly being TRBD1 (5 bases). This CDR3 comprises 12 residues. V dropped 5 bases and J dropped 10 bases, with 11 bases sitting between them. Germline CDR1 SGHVS, CDR2 FQNEAQ. The CDR3 DNA reads TGTGCCAGCAGCCAGACGGGGGTAAAACTGTTTTTT. Translation gives CASSQTGVKLFF.

The chain combines TRBV11-2 with TRBJ1-1, with 7 bases aligning to TRBD1. The CDR3 contains 13 residues. Germline CDR1 is SGHAT and CDR2 is FQNNGV. J gave up 7 bases and V 4 bases, and 6 bases lay outside the gene matches. CDR3 bases: TGTGCCAGCAGCTCGGACAGGAGCAGTGAAGCTTTCTTT. It yields the protein CASSSDRSSEAFF.

The CDR3 loop is CASSQSGGHQPQHF. CDR3 in DNA: TGTGCCAGCAGCCAATCAGGGGGGCATCAGCCCCAGCATTTT. The rearrangement uses TRBV4-2 and TRBJ1-5, with TRBD1 identical over 7 bases. The CDR3 runs to 14 residues. With 2 bases clipped from V and 5 bases from J, the junction kept 3 bases outside the gene matches. Germline loops: CDR1 LGHNA, CDR2 YNFKEQ.

CDR3 DNA: TGTGCCAGCAGTGAAGGGCGACTAGCGGGAGGGGAGACCCAGTACTTC. Residues: CASSEGRLAGGETQYF. The V and J genes are TRBV6-1 and TRBJ2-5, with 14 bases matching TRBD2. V trimming: 1 base; J trimming: 5 bases; junction bases outside the gene matches: 3. The CDR3 has 16 amino acids. Germline assignment: CDR1 MNHNS and CDR2 SASEGT.

The CDR3: CASSFSSASGSDEQFF. The CDR3 region has the DNA TGTGCCAGCAGTTTTTCTTCGGCTAGCGGGAGCGATGAGCAGTTCTTC. This chain connects TRBV28 to TRBJ2-1; 10 nucleotides match TRBD2. This CDR3 contains 16 residues. Germline V gives CDR1 MDHEN, CDR2 SYDVKM. V shed 3 bases, J shed 8 bases, and the junction held 10 bases outside the gene matches.

The chain combines TRBV5-4 with TRBJ1-4, with D possibly being TRBD1 (5 bases). V was pared by 3 bases and J by 7 bases, with 10 bases between. The germline V gene encodes CDR1 SGHNT and CDR2 YYREEE (reference sequence). The CDR3 spans 13 residues. The CDR3 loop reads CASSSRVGEKLFF. In DNA form, the CDR3 reads TGTGCCAGCAGCTCCAGGGTGGGTGAAAAACTGTTTTTT. The whole variable domain, remainder taken from reference TRBV5-4 and TRBJ1-4, is ETGVTQSPTHLIKTRGQQVTLRCSSQSGHNTVSWYQQALGQGPQFIFQYYREEENGRGNFPPRFSGLQFPNYSSELNVNALELDDSALYLCASSSRVGEKLFFGSGTQLSVL.

The chain uses TRBV4-3 and TRBJ2-1; 15 bases map to TRBD2. The germline V gene encodes CDR1 LGHNA and CDR2 YSLEER. This CDR3 has 14 amino acids. V shed 3 bases and J 9 bases; nucleotides not matched to a gene: 0. As DNA, the CDR3 is TGCGCCAGCAGCCAGGGACTAGCGGGAGGTGAGCAGTTCTTC. Protein: CASSQGLAGGEQFF.

The chain carries TRBV7-9 and TRBJ2-2, with TRBD1 as a possible D gene (5 bases). The CDR3 sequence is 12 residues long. Trimming stripped 5 bases from V and 7 bases from J, with 8 bases between. Germline V gene sequence: CDR1 SEHNR, CDR2 FQNEAQ (reference sequence). CDR3 protein: CASSPQGGELFF. The CDR3 region has the DNA TGTGCCAGCAGCCCTCAGGGCGGGGAGCTGTTTTTT.

This clone has only a few counts. The CDR3 loop is CASSTRVNTGELFF. DNA of the CDR3: TGTGCCAGTAGTACCAGGGTTAACACCGGGGAGCTGTTTTTT. J is TRBJ2-2 and V is TRBV19, with a tentative D call TRBD1 (5 bases). Trimming pared 4 bases from V and 2 bases from J, leaving 8 bases between. This CDR3 contains 14 residues. Looked up from germline, CDR1 is LNHDA and CDR2 is SQIVND (reference sequence).

The chain is built from TRBV29-1 and TRBJ1-2, with 10 bases lining up with TRBD1. The germline CDR1 and CDR2 sequences are SQVTM and ANQGSEA. Trimming cost V 4 bases and J 4 bases; bases outside gene matches: 6. The CDR3 has 14 amino acids. CDR3 sequence (DNA): TGCAGCGTTGCCGGGACAGGGGTTTTCTATGGCTACACCTTC. Its translation is CSVAGTGVFYGYTF.

V is TRBV4-3 and J is TRBJ1-6; D is ambiguous. This CDR3 spans 17 amino acids. Trimming stripped 6 bases from V and 10 bases from J, with 25 bases between. The germline V gene has CDR1 LGHNA and CDR2 YSLEER. For the CDR3, the DNA is TGCGCCAGCAGTACGTTGGCTTCAGGACCAGGCGGGTCACCCCTCCACTTT. This encodes CASSTLASGPGGSPLHF.